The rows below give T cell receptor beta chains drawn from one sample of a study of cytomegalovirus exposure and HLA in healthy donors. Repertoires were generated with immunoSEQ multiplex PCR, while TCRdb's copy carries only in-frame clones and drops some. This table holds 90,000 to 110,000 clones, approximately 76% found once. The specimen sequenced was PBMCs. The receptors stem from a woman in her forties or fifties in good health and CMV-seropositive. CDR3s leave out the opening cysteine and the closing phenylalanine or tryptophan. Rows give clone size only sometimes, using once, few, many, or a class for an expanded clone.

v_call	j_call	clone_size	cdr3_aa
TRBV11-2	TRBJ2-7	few	ASSLGHTYEQY
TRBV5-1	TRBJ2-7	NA	ASSHPDNSYEQY
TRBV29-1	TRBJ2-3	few	SVEYTDTQY
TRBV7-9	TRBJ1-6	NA	ASSGVEGGGNSPLH
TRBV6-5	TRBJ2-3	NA	ASSREEIDTQY
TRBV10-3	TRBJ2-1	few	AISEGTGRDNEQF
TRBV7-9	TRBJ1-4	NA	ASSLTGTLPQEKLF
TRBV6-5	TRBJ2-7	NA	ASSLGTALEQY
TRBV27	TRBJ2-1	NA	ASRPRPGEGSYNEQF
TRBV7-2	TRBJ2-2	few	ASRATSAGELF
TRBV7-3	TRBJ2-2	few	ASSPGLAGGRRGTGELF
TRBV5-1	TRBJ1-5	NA	ASSPGQGSQPQH
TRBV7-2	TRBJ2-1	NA	ASSQVAGDWNEQF
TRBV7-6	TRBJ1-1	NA	ASSRGGGGTEAF
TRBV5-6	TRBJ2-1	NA	ASSFDTGVEYNEQF
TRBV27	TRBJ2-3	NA	ASSLAGAYTQY
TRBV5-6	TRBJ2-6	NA	ASSLGSGANVLT
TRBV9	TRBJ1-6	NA	ASSVGGSYNSPLH